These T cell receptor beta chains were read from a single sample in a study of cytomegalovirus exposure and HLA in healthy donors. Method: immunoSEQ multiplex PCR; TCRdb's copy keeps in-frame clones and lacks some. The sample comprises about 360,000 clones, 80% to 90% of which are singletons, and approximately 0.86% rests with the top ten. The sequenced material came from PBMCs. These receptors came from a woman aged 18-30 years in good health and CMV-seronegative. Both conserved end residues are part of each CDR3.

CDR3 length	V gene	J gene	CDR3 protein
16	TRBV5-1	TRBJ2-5	CASSWQTSGRVETQYF
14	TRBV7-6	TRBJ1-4	CASSLGTGDEKLFF
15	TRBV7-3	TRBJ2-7	CASSSKGQGGYEQYF
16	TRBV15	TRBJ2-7	CATSRDRGGSSYEQYF
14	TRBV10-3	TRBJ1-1	CAISKGTVNTEAFF
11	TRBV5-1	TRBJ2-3	CASSSADTQYF
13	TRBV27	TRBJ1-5	CASGANSNQPQHF
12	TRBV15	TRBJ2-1	CATSRAGDEQFF
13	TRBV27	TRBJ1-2	CASSRDRRNGYTF
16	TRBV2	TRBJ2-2	CASSEISGWGTGELFF
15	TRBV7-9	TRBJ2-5	CASGLSTGYQETQYF
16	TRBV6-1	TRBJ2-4	CASSDLTSGGVYIQYF
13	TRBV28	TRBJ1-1	CASSPRMNTEAFF
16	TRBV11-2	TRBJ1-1	CASSPLGRRMNTEAFF
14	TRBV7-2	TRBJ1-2	CASSPKTGVFGYTF